This section outlines one T cell receptor beta chain sequence together with its context. This receptor's antigen is unknown. Per-base quality was not reported, and no clone a single base away is much larger than it. This sample stems from a study of shared clonotypes between healthy human individuals (dated by TCRdb to 2018 to 2020). Regarding the complete study: Three men and two women, aged 18 to 49 years, made up the cohort. The study deeply sequenced blood TCR repertoires of several healthy adults to estimate repertoire size and the extent of clonotype sharing between individuals. Different laboratories and diverse techniques were used to prepare libraries and sequence TCR repertoires, to increase sequencing depth and limit assay-specific biases. Leukapheresis yielded between about 0.9 and 9 billion PBMCs per donor. For each donor, CD4 naive and CD4 memory were each given three plates, CD8 naive was given two plates, and CD8 memory was given one plate. The paper as a whole reports these results and caveats: Larger estimated clonotype richness was generally found for naive subsets than for memory subsets. Sharing across four donors was observed for approximately 4.6% of naive CD4, 3.5% of naive CD8, around 2.5% of memory CD4, and approximately 0.41% of memory CD8 clonotypes. Compared with non-shared clonotypes, the clonotypes found in all four sorted-subset donors had higher generation probabilities. Only blood was sampled, and tissue TCR repertoires likely differ from those in blood. The small number of donors limited the genetic and exposure-history diversity represented. Rarefaction of sorted-subset datasets indicated incomplete sequencing despite the large sequencing depth. Pairwise subsampling led to the expectation that sequencing depth would affect the degree of clonotype sharing among donors.

For the CD8 naive samples, CD45RO-negative cells were positively selected for CCR7, yielding a CD45RA+CCR7+ population from which TemRA cells were excluded. The donors were healthy, HIV-negative adults with no recently reported acute infections or vaccinations. All donors were Caucasian adults living in Nashville, Tennessee, USA. Blood was collected by leukapheresis, and PBMCs were isolated by Ficoll-Histopaque density gradient centrifugation and then cryopreserved in liquid nitrogen vapor phase. Purity and quantity of every magnetically sorted T cell population were checked by analytical flow cytometry. Each sorted fraction had its genomic DNA isolated and then quantified by UV absorbance on a Nanodrop 2000c. TCR CDR3 regions were amplified from genomic DNA by multiplex PCR using the deep immunoSEQ assay. Extracted genomic DNA from each cell subset was distributed evenly across all wells of several immunoSEQ 96-well plates, and each plate was treated as a replicate. Each replicate PCR for sorted subsets received around 210 ng genomic DNA, equal to about 30,000 T cell genomes. Purified libraries were measured with a Qubit 3.0 fluorometer, size-checked on a Bioanalyzer 2100, and measured again with the KAPA Library Quantification kit. Every immunoSEQ 96-well plate was sequenced on a separate single-read 150-cycle Illumina NextSeq 550 flow cell. From the authors' description of their analysis: Because only junctional sequences without quality scores were contained in the immunoSEQ output, filtering matching that applied to full-length reads could not be performed. To assign V/J genes and CDR3, sequences were annotated against IMGT germline references using PyIR, a Python wrapper for IgBLAST v1.9. Reads were removed for weak V/J assignments (E-value above 1e-6), missing CDR3, stop codons, out-of-frame junctions, or ambiguous translated residues. V3J clonotypes were defined by identical inferred V gene, J gene, and CDR3 amino acid sequence. To compute the percentage overlap between repertoires, the number of shared unique clonotypes was divided by the size of the smaller repertoire. RTK rarefaction, the Chao1 estimator, and Recon v2.1 estimates of unobserved clonotypes were used to assess repertoire richness. Generation probabilities were computed with OLGA for all TCRbeta clonotypes obtained by the gDNA method from several donors. Sourced from immuneACCESS, this table was stored by TCRdb with only in-frame sequences that have V and J called. A share of the clones is absent; for the studies checked, an unresolved V gene accounts for under half, and the remainder has no known explanation. The D gene and trimming were derived from the DNA, and the V and J assignments and clone size from that table. This sample lists about 2.2 million clones; about 94% were detected once. The ten largest clones take up more than 1.5% of the sample.

This TCR was recovered from a man between 18 and 35 years old in good health. Some clones in this sample may be carry-over from other donors' samples. The sequenced material came from naive CD8+ T cells from PBMCs. The cell subset or site label for this specimen denotes: CD45RA+CCR7+.

The CDR3 sequence is CASSLGLPSYEQYF. The DNA is TGTGCCAGCAGCTTAGGACTTCCCTCCTACGAGCAGTACTTC. The chain was built from TRBV13 and TRBJ2-7; the D segment cannot be called with confidence. V is cut by 0 bases and J by 0 bases, and the space between the germline ends is 6 bases. Looking up the germline V gene (reference sequence) yields CDR1 PRHDT and CDR2 FYEKMQ. The CDR3 holds 14 amino acids from the cysteine to the phenylalanine. Only the CDR3 portion is preserved as DNA: 42 bases, with reading frame beginning at the first base.